This T cell receptor (beta chain) was identified in a study of tumor and adjacent non-tumor tissue in lung cancer. The overall study: There were 11 to 13 adenocarcinoma, a couple of squamous cell carcinoma and 1 small cell lung cancer cases.

The library came from three nested PCR rounds adapted from ARM-PCR protocols. One entry per CDR3 protein, called by TCRdb with MiXCR from the multiplex PCR reads. Among 90,000 to 110,000 distinct CDR3 sequences listed, about 64% were seen once. Germline-derived CDR1 and CDR2 are SGHAT and FQNNGV. The CDR3 has 14 residues. The template was RNA from unsorted bulk tissue. This non-tumor lung sample came from over 3 cm beyond the tumor edge. The receptor's source is a man aged 60 to 69 with non-small cell lung cancer. The J gene is TRBJ2-5, the V gene TRBV11-2; D not resolved. The specimen was distant non-tumor lung tissue. The CDR3 is CEGSSDGAWETQYF. The CDR3 coding sequence is TGTGAAGGCAGCTCCGACGGAGCTTGGGAGACCCAGTACTTC.